This T cell receptor (beta chain) was captured by sequencing in a study of blood T cells in healthy people across ages. The wider study: Roughly one uniquely barcoded beta molecule per two T cells was captured. Notes on the study in general: For the donors, CMV status was unknown and possibly confounded expanded clonotype changes. When set beside aged donors, long-lived donors presented more naive CD4+ cells and higher diversity.

It was with a sample-barcoded 5' primer and a J-beta primer mix that a second PCR of roughly 6 to 11 cycles was run. TCRdb passed the 5' RACE reads through MiXCR, listing each CDR3 protein once. The data contain about 1,500,000 distinct CDR3 sequences, 28% of them singletons. This clonotype came up many times. What it binds is not known. Germline assignment: CDR1 MGHRA and CDR2 YSYEKL. The CDR3 length is 15 residues. V gave up 0 bases and J gave up 0 bases, with 7 bases separating them. The material sequenced was blood. This sequence originates from a woman aged 25 to 39 in good health. The chain combines TRBV4-1 with TRBJ2-3; D is uncertain. The CDR3 DNA reads TGCGCCAGCAGCCAAGAGCGGTTAAGCACAGATACGCAGTATTTT. This translates into CASSQERLSTDTQYF.